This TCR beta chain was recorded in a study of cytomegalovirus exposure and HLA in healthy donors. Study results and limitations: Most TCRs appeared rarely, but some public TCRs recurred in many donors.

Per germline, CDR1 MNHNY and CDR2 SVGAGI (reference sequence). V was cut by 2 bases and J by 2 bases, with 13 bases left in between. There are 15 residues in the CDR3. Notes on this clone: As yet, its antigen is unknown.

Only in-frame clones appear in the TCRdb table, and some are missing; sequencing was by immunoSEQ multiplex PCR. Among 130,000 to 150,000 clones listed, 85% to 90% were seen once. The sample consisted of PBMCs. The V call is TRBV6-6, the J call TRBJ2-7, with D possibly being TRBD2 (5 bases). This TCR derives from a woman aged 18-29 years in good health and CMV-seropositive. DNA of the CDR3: TGTGCCAGCAGTTACGGAGGTGGGCCCGCCTACGAGCAGTACTTC. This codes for CASSYGGGPAYEQYF.